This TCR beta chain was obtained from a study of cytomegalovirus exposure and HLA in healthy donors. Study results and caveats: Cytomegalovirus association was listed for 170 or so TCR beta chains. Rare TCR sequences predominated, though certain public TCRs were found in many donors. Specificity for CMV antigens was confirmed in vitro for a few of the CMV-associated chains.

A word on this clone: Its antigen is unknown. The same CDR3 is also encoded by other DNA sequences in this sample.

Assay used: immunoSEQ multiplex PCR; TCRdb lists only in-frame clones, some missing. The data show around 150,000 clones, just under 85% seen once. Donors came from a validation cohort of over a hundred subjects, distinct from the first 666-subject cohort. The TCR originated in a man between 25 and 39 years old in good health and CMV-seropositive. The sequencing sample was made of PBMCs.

The CDR3: CASSFSSYEQYF. As DNA, the CDR3 is TGCGCCAGCAGCTTCTCCTCCTACGAGCAGTACTTC. The chain joins TRBV5-1 to TRBJ2-7; no definite D call. Trimming took off 2 bases at V and 0 bases at J, with 3 bases between the two ends. Germline assignment: CDR1 SGHRS and CDR2 YFSETQ. This CDR3 spans 12 amino acids. The whole variable domain, remainder taken from reference TRBV5-1 and TRBJ2-7, is KAGVTQTPRYLIKTRGQQVTLSCSPISGHRSVSWYQQTPGQGLQFLFEYFSETQRNKGNFPGRFSGRQFSNSRSEMNVSTLELGDSALYLCASSFSSYEQYFGPGTRLTVT.